The entry below describes one T cell receptor (beta chain). What it binds is not known. This entry belongs to a study of PD-1 blockade in classical Hodgkin lymphoma. Across the whole study: Patients had nivolumab dosed at 3 mg/kg, delivered intravenously every 2 weeks. The study's findings and limits: CD4+ but not CD8+ TCR diversity rose significantly by C4D1. At baseline, newly diagnosed patients reportedly showed less TCR diversity than healthy donors.

Time point noted: cycle 4 day 1 (C4D1), after around six weeks of nivolumab. Exposure to brentuximab vedotin varied, and each patient had relapsed following autologous stem cell transplantation. V lost 0 bases to trimming and J lost 4 bases, with 10 bases between them. The germline V gene encodes CDR1 MNHNY and CDR2 SVGAGI (reference sequence). The CDR3 runs to 14 residues. The assay was immunoSEQ multiplex PCR, and TCRdb's table has in-frame clones only and misses some. Altogether over 75,000 clones are present, 90% being singletons, with the ten largest covering approximately 2.9%. The chain joins TRBV6-6 to TRBJ2-7; tentative D call: TRBD2 (6 bases). The sample was peripheral blood mononuclear cells (PBMCs), taken before the fourth cycle of nivolumab. The sequence was obtained from a human donor with classical Hodgkin lymphoma. DNA for the CDR3: TGTGCCAGCAGTTACTCGGGGGGAGAGTACGAGCAGTACTTC. Amino acids: CASSYSGGEYEQYF.